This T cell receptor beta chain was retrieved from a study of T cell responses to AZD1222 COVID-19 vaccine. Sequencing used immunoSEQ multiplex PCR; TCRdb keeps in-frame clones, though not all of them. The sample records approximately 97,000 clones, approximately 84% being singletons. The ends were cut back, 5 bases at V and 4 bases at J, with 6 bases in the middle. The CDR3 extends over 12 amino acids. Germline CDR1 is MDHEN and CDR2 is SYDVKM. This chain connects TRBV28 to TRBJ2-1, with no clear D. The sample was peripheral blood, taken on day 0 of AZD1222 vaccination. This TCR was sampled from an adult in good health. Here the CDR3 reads CASSDLYNEQFF. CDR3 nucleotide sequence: TGTGCCAGCAGTGACCTATACAATGAGCAGTTCTTC.